The sample holds a few counts of the clone carrying this T cell receptor beta chain. The target antigen is unknown. This entry comes from a study of T cell responses to AZD1222 COVID-19 vaccine. Study-wide findings and caveats: Along spike, vaccine-associated CD4 TCRs were found throughout, with dominance at 160-218 and 743-854. Reportedly, close to half of spike-specific TCRs are directed against unmutated variant regions.

Libraries were prepared by immunoSEQ multiplex PCR; TCRdb keeps only in-frame clonotypes and omits some of them. The sample records roughly 200,000 clones, approximately 94% being singletons. Trimming removed 5 bases at V and 2 bases at J, with 10 bases between. The CDR3 is 14 amino acids. From germline, CDR1 is MNHEY and CDR2 SVGAGI. This sample comprised peripheral blood, obtained 28 days after the second dose of the MenACWY control vaccine. The chain has TRBV6-5 and TRBJ1-5; no definite D call. This receptor was taken from an adult who received the MenACWY meningococcal vaccine as a control. DNA for the CDR3: TGTGCCAGCAGTCGAGGGAATGGCAATCAGCCCCAGCATTTT. It encodes CASSRGNGNQPQHF.